This T cell receptor beta chain was captured in a study of tumour-infiltrating T cells in Burkitt lymphoma. Turning to the study itself: Productive clonality predicted overall and progression-free survival.

Only in-frame clones appear in the TCRdb table, and some are missing; sequencing was by immunoSEQ multiplex PCR. Of about 6,300 clones listed, around 10% are singletons. The CDR3 has 14 residues. V lost 2 bases and J lost 2, with 6 bases in between. The V gene's germline CDR1 is MNHNY and CDR2 SVGAGI (reference sequence). The table lists this clone with a few counts. The sample taken for sequencing was tumor tissue. The chain carries TRBV6-6 and TRBJ2-2; the D is unclear. This receptor was taken from a human donor with diffuse large B-cell lymphoma. The CDR3, as DNA: TGTGCCAGCAGTTACCTCTCCAACACCGGGGAGCTGTTTTTT. It specifies CASSYLSNTGELFF.